Given below is one T cell receptor (beta chain) in context. The target antigen is unknown. This sample stems from a study of blood T cells in healthy people across ages. Study results and caveats: TCR beta diversity correlated strongly with naive T cell percentage.

The second PCR ran about 6 to 11 cycles with a sample-barcoded 5' primer and J-beta primers. Each cDNA was tagged by a template-switch adaptor containing 12 random nucleotides. TCRdb redid the calling of the 5' RACE reads with MiXCR, one entry per CDR3 protein. The sample lists 700,000 to 1,000,000 distinct CDR3 sequences; under 45% were seen once. Per the germline V gene, CDR1 is MDHEN and CDR2 is SYDVKM. The CDR3 extends over 12 amino acids. Trimming cost V 9 bases and J 7 bases, with 15 bases left between them. Peripheral blood, around 10 milliliters per donor, was collected. The receptor was derived from a man aged 60 to 75 in good health. V usage is TRBV28 and J usage is TRBJ1-2; D ambiguous. The sequenced sample consisted of blood. This CDR3 is CASFLRSGGYTF. The CDR3 DNA reads TGTGCCAGTTTCCTCAGGAGTGGTGGCTACACCTTC.